The 21 T cell receptor beta chains presented below share a single source sample, sequenced in a study of vaccination and CD4 T cells after COVID-19. The time point was: late sampling 161 to 241 days after vaccination in a few convalescent patients. One entry per CDR3 protein, called by TCRdb with MiXCR from the PCR reads. Here the sample spans about 36,000 distinct CDR3 sequences, around 39% being singletons. Source: CD4+ T cells from blood, taken about 7 months after SARS-CoV-2 vaccination. Receptors originate from a human donor who had recovered from COVID-19.

The chain uses TRBV12-3 or TRBV12-4 and TRBJ2-5, with D uncertain. This CDR3 spans 13 amino acids. V was cut by 1 base and J by 5 bases, with 8 bases left in between. Here the CDR3 DNA reads TGTGCCAGCAGTTTAGAGGCCCGGGAGACCCAGTACTTC. Translation: CASSLEARETQYF.

The chain recombines TRBV7-9 with TRBJ1-5; perhaps TRBD1 as D (6 bases). The germline CDR1 and CDR2 sequences are SEHNR and FQNEAQ (reference sequence). This CDR3 comprises 13 residues. V gave up 2 bases and J gave up 9 bases, with 11 bases separating them. CDR3 in amino acids: CASSLQGIGPQHF. CDR3 nucleotides: TGTGCCAGCAGCTTACAGGGGATCGGGCCCCAGCATTTT.

The chain joins TRBV28 to TRBJ1-2; TRBD1 matches at 9 bases. The V gene's germline CDR1 is MDHEN and CDR2 SYDVKM. After removal of 5 bases from V and 5 bases from J, the junction contained 6 bases not matched to a gene. The CDR3 consists of 14 residues. CDR3 protein: CASSPRQGGYGYTF. As DNA, the CDR3 is TGTGCCAGCAGTCCACGACAGGGGGGATATGGCTACACCTTC.

The chain combines TRBV6-1 with TRBJ1-4; the D is unclear. The CDR3 spans 14 residues. Trimming shortened V by 2 bases and J by 8 bases, and 12 bases separated the two germline ends. Germline CDR1 MNHNS, CDR2 SASEGT. The CDR3 here is CASSERQFDEKLFF. As DNA, the CDR3 is TGTGCCAGCAGTGAACGGCAGTTTGACGAAAAACTGTTTTTT.

The rearrangement uses TRBV7-2 and TRBJ2-7; the D call may be TRBD1 or TRBD2 (6 bases each). Germline V CDR1 and CDR2: SGHTA, FQGNSA. This CDR3 comprises 14 residues. V was clipped by 7 bases and J by 5 bases, with 18 bases between them. The CDR3 is CASKRGALLDEQYF. The CDR3 DNA reads TGTGCCAGCAAAAGGGGGGCTCTCCTGGACGAGCAGTACTTC.

This clonotype turned up a few times. The CDR3 DNA sequence: TGCAGTGCTAGAGATCAGGGGGAAAACACCGGGGAGCTGTTTTTT. It codes for CSARDQGENTGELFF. The chain combines TRBV20-1 with TRBJ2-2, with 7 bases matching TRBD1. V shed 0 bases, J shed 2 bases, and the junction held 3 bases outside the gene matches. The CDR3 runs 15 residues. Per germline, CDR1 DFQATT and CDR2 SNEGSKA (reference sequence).

This chain links TRBV6-2 or TRBV6-3 with TRBJ2-1; 12 bases align to TRBD2. The CDR3 runs 15 residues. With V trimmed by 5 bases and J by 8 bases, 7 bases remained unmatched. Germline lookup yields CDR1 MNHEY and CDR2 SVGEGT. This CDR3 is CASSTTSGSLYEQFF. DNA of the CDR3: TGTGCCAGCAGTACGACTAGCGGGAGTCTCTATGAGCAGTTCTTC.

The V call is TRBV27, the J call TRBJ2-7; 10 nucleotides match TRBD2. V lost 6 bases, J lost 7 bases, and 9 bases stayed unmatched. Germline loops: CDR1 MNHEY, CDR2 SMNVEV (reference sequence). This CDR3 region has 14 residues. The CDR3 sequence is CASSRLAGDYEQYF. CDR3 in DNA: TGTGCCAGCAGCCGACTAGCGGGTGATTATGAGCAGTACTTC.

The CDR3 nucleotides are TGTGCCAGCAGTGGGGACAGGGGTGGCAATGAGCAGTTCTTC. Its translation: CASSGDRGGNEQFF. The chain carries TRBV2 and TRBJ2-1; TRBD1 agrees at 10 bases. With V trimmed by 4 bases and J by 6 bases, 3 bases remained unmatched. The CDR3 extends over 14 amino acids. Germline CDR1 and CDR2: SNHLY and FYNNEI.

The V gene is TRBV5-8, the J gene TRBJ2-2; D ambiguous. V lost 2 bases, J lost 0 bases, and 11 bases lay in between. There are 16 residues in the CDR3. Germline V CDR1 and CDR2: SGHTS, YDEGEE. CDR3 coding DNA: TGTGCCAGCAGCTTAATCGTGACAACGAACACCGGGGAGCTGTTTTTT. Amino acid sequence: CASSLIVTTNTGELFF.

The sample holds one count of this clonotype. The chain couples TRBV28 to TRBJ1-2; D possibly corresponds to TRBD1 (6 bases). V was shortened by 2 bases and J by 4 bases, with 8 bases between the two germline ends. This CDR3 is built from 13 residues. Germline CDR1 reads MDHEN; CDR2 reads SYDVKM. Here the CDR3 reads CASSLNRVYGYTF. CDR3 DNA: TGTGCCAGCAGTTTAAACAGGGTCTATGGCTACACCTTC.

The rearrangement links TRBV4-2 to TRBJ2-7, with D possibly TRBD2 on 5 matching bases. Germline V gene data show CDR1 as LGHNA and CDR2 as YNFKEQ. CDR3 length: 15 residues. Trimming shortened V by 0 bases and J by 1 base, and 10 bases separated the two germline ends. The CDR3 loop is CASSQDRAESYEQYF. The DNA for the CDR3 is TGTGCCAGCAGCCAAGATCGAGCGGAGTCCTACGAGCAGTACTTC.

The chain is built from TRBV18 and TRBJ1-1; D remains unclear. CDR3 length equals 12 residues. Germline assignment: CDR1 KGHSH and CDR2 LQKENI. V was shortened by 5 bases and J by 6 bases, with 10 bases between the two germline ends. CDR3 nucleotide sequence: TGTGCCAGCTCAGGCACGGCCTCTGAAGCTTTCTTT. It codes for CASSGTASEAFF.

This clonotype was counted between two and nine times. The DNA for the CDR3 is TGTGCCAGCAGCTTCGAACCCAATGCTGCTTTCTTT. This translates into CASSFEPNAAFF. This rearrangement joins TRBV7-2 to TRBJ1-1; D remains ambiguous. V was shortened by 3 bases and J by 11 bases, with 13 bases between the two germline ends. CDR1 is SGHTA and CDR2 is FQGNSA in the germline V gene. This CDR3 spans 12 amino acids.

The chain has TRBV6-1 and TRBJ2-5; 7 bases agree with TRBD1. V was clipped by 4 bases and J by 5 bases; unmatched bases: 4. This CDR3 is 13 amino acids long. The germline V gene has CDR1 MNHNS and CDR2 SASEGT. CDR3 region: CASSATGRETQYF. CDR3 sequence (DNA): TGTGCCAGCAGTGCGACAGGGCGGGAGACCCAGTACTTC.

The V call is TRBV11-3, the J call TRBJ2-3; no firm D call. The CDR3 length is 14 residues. CDR1 is SGHNT and CDR2 is YENEEA in the germline V gene. The ends were cut back, 2 bases at V and 1 base at J, with 7 bases in the middle. The CDR3, as DNA: TGTGCCAGCAGCTTAAACAGCCGCACAGATACGCAGTATTTT. It codes for CASSLNSRTDTQYF.

This chain connects TRBV2 to TRBJ1-5; TRBD1 agrees at 7 bases. Trimming took 5 bases from V and 1 from J; bases not matched to a gene: 14. CDR3 length: 18 residues. CDR1 and CDR2 (germline): SNHLY, FYNNEI. This chain's CDR3 is CASSTDREGSLSNQPQHF. DNA of the CDR3: TGTGCCAGCAGTACAGACAGGGAGGGGTCCTTGAGCAATCAGCCCCAGCATTTT. Full variable domain (remainder filled in from reference TRBV2 and TRBJ1-5): EPEVTQTPSHQVTQMGQEVILRCVPISNHLYFYWYRQILGQKVEFLVSFYNNEISEKSEIFDDQFSVERPDGSNFTLKIRSTKLEDSAMYFCASSTDREGSLSNQPQHFGDGTRLSIL.

The V call is TRBV7-3, the J call TRBJ2-3, with D unresolved. This CDR3 region has 15 residues. V lost 2 bases and J lost 1, with 10 bases in between. The germline CDR1 and CDR2 sequences are SGHTA and FQGTGA. CDR3: CASSLGLGRTDTQYF. CDR3 DNA sequence: TGTGCCAGCAGCTTAGGGTTAGGGCGCACAGATACGCAGTATTTT.

A note on this clonotype: This may be a read error: a much more frequent sequence differs by one nucleotide. The chain uses TRBV2 and TRBJ2-5; tentatively, D is TRBD1 (7 bases). V shed 5 bases and J shed 9 bases, with 28 bases lying between them. Germline CDR1 reads SNHLY; CDR2 reads FYNNEI. CDR3 length equals 17 residues. The CDR3 coding sequence is TGTGCCAGCAGTCCTTCCCCCCCGGACACCCAGGGGGAGGCCCAGTACTTC. Protein sequence: CASSPSPPDTQGEAQYF.

The CDR3 loop reads CASSDRSNEQFF. The CDR3 region has the DNA TGTGCCAGCAGTGATCGGAGCAATGAGCAGTTCTTC. V and J are TRBV2 and TRBJ2-1; D ambiguous. V lost 3 bases, J lost 6 bases, and 6 bases lay in between. Germline CDR1 reads SNHLY; CDR2 reads FYNNEI. This CDR3 spans 12 amino acids.

The rearrangement uses TRBV4-2 and TRBJ1-6; D not resolved. The germline V gene encodes CDR1 LGHNA and CDR2 YNFKEQ. V shed 1 base and J shed 11 bases, with 15 bases lying between them. The CDR3 runs to 15 residues. CDR3 protein: CASSQVRASRAPLHF. CDR3 nucleotide sequence: TGTGCCAGCAGCCAAGTTCGAGCCTCTCGTGCACCCCTCCACTTT.